Below are 32 T cell receptor beta chains sequenced from a single sample in a study of blood T cell repertoires in COVID-19. This table comes from immunoSEQ multiplex PCR, and its TCRdb copy is limited to in-frame clones, with some not included. The sample holds over 250,000 clones, roughly nine tenths seen once. The source material was peripheral blood. The receptor source for this set is a man aged 50-60 years with acute or convalescent COVID-19.

The chain employs TRBV20-1 and TRBJ1-5, with a tentative D call TRBD1 (6 bases). Germline loops: CDR1 DFQATT, CDR2 SNEGSKA (reference sequence). This CDR3 contains 13 residues. V lost 3 bases, J lost 7 bases, and 13 bases lay in between. The CDR3 bases are TGCAGTGCTAGTACAGGGTCTGGCCAGCCCCAGCATTTT. Translation gives CSASTGSGQPQHF.

Turning to this clone: Other DNA sequences in the same sample also yield this CDR3. The chain couples TRBV3-1 (or the pseudogene TRBV3-2) to TRBJ1-5; TRBD1 might be the D (5 bases). CDR3 length: 14 amino acids. CDR1 and CDR2 (germline): LGHDT, YNNKEL (reference sequence). Trimming pared 1 base from V and 4 bases from J, leaving 8 bases between. As DNA, the CDR3 is TGTGCCAGCAGCCAAGCGGGGGGTAATCAGCCCCAGCATTTT. This translates into CASSQAGGNQPQHF.

About this clone: The sample contains more than one DNA sequence encoding this CDR3. The rearrangement joins TRBV29-1 to TRBJ2-7; possible D gene TRBD1, 5 bases. Trimming took off 3 bases at V and 4 bases at J, with 10 bases between the two ends. Germline V gene sequence: CDR1 SQVTM, CDR2 ANQGSEA. The CDR3 length is 12 residues. CDR3 sequence reads: CSVEGQGYEQYF. CDR3 DNA sequence: TGCAGCGTTGAGGGGCAGGGATACGAGCAGTACTTC.

The chain uses TRBV19 and TRBJ1-2, with D hard to call. This CDR3 spans 17 amino acids. Trimming took off 3 bases at V and 1 base at J, with 18 bases between the two ends. CDR1 is LNHDA, CDR2 SQIVND, per germline (reference sequence). CDR3 sequence: CASSIPFREPFNYGYTF. The CDR3 nucleotides are TGTGCCAGTAGTATCCCCTTCCGGGAACCTTTTAACTATGGCTACACCTTC. Based on the CDR3 plus reference TRBV19 and TRBJ1-2, the full variable domain is DGGITQSPKYLFRKEGQNVTLSCEQNLNHDAMYWYRQDPGQGLRLIYYSQIVNDFQKGDIAEGYSVSREKKESFPLTVTSAQKNPTAFYLCASSIPFREPFNYGYTFGSGTRLTVV.

The chain carries TRBV6-5 and TRBJ1-1; 7 positions agree with TRBD1. The CDR3 sequence is 14 residues long. Trimming at V came to 6 bases and at J to 6 bases, leaving 10 bases not matched to a gene. Germline V CDR1 and CDR2: MNHEY, SVGAGI. The CDR3 bases are TGTGCCAGCAGGGTGACAGGGCGGGTCCCTGAAGCTTTCTTT. This gives the protein CASRVTGRVPEAFF.

The chain joins TRBV5-1 to TRBJ1-2; TRBD1 matches 10 bases. After removal of 4 bases from V and 6 bases from J, the junction contained 3 bases not matched to a gene. The CDR3 loop spans 13 amino acids. Looked up from germline, CDR1 is SGHRS and CDR2 is YFSETQ. Here the CDR3 reads CASSRGTGDGYTF. CDR3 coding DNA: TGCGCCAGCAGCCGAGGGACAGGGGATGGCTACACCTTC.

The V gene is TRBV6-6, the J gene TRBJ1-2, with D tentatively TRBD1 (6 bases). This CDR3 is 11 amino acids long. V dropped 9 bases and J dropped 7 bases, with 12 bases sitting between them. The germline CDR1 and CDR2 sequences are MNHNY and SVGAGI (reference sequence). In DNA form, the CDR3 reads TGTGCCAGTAGTCAGGGGTTTGGCTACACCTTC. It specifies CASSQGFGYTF.

The J gene is TRBJ1-2, the V gene TRBV5-1; TRBD1 matches 12 bases. The CDR3 runs to 16 residues. The J segment lost 8 bases and the V segment lost 4 bases, leaving 12 bases of the junction unmatched. Germline V gene data show CDR1 as SGHRS and CDR2 as YFSETQ. The DNA for the CDR3 is TGCGCCAGCAGCCCCCCCGTGGGGACAGGGGGCGGCGGCTACACCTTC. Protein: CASSPPVGTGGGGYTF.

The J gene is TRBJ1-2, the V gene TRBV4-1, with unresolved D. V dropped 0 bases and J dropped 4 bases, with 12 bases sitting between them. There are 15 residues in the CDR3. Germline values: CDR1 MGHRA, CDR2 YSYEKL. The CDR3 bases are TGCGCCAGCAGCCAAGATCGGGGTGTGGGCTATGGCTACACCTTC. Translating gives CASSQDRGVGYGYTF.

The chain carries TRBV19 and TRBJ2-1, with 10 positions matching TRBD1. V trimming: 7 bases; J trimming: 6 bases; junction bases outside the gene matches: 9. The CDR3 has 15 amino acids. The V gene's germline CDR1 is LNHDA and CDR2 SQIVND (reference sequence). The CDR3 protein is CASKKGQGIGNEQFF. CDR3 in DNA: TGTGCCAGTAAGAAGGGACAGGGGATCGGCAATGAGCAGTTCTTC. The complete variable domain, with remaining parts taken from reference TRBV19 and TRBJ2-1, reads DGGITQSPKYLFRKEGQNVTLSCEQNLNHDAMYWYRQDPGQGLRLIYYSQIVNDFQKGDIAEGYSVSREKKESFPLTVTSAQKNPTAFYLCASKKGQGIGNEQFFGPGTRLTVL.

The CDR3 protein is CASSPEASGETQYF. CDR3 DNA: TGTGCCAGCTCACCAGAGGCTAGCGGAGAGACCCAGTACTTC. The chain employs TRBV18 and TRBJ2-5; 7 bases agree with TRBD2. The CDR3 covers 14 residues. The J segment lost 4 bases and the V segment lost 2 bases, leaving 4 bases of the junction unmatched. Germline V CDR1 and CDR2: KGHSH, LQKENI.

The chain has TRBV11-2 and TRBJ1-2; the D gene is possibly TRBD1 (6 bases). The CDR3 sequence is 14 residues long. V lost 5 bases, J lost 8 bases, and 18 bases lay in between. Germline assignment: CDR1 SGHAT and CDR2 FQNNGV. CDR3 residues: CASSHYRVEKGYTF. The CDR3 bases are TGTGCCAGCAGCCATTACAGGGTAGAGAAGGGCTACACCTTC. Looking up the rest from reference TRBV11-2 and TRBJ1-2 gives the full variable domain: EAGVAQSPRYKIIEKRQSVAFWCNPISGHATLYWYQQILGQGPKLLIQFQNNGVVDDSQLPKDRFSAERLKGVDSTLKIQPAKLEDSAVYLCASSHYRVEKGYTFGSGTRLTVV.

The chain is built from TRBV30 and TRBJ1-3, with D tentatively TRBD1 (5 bases). CDR1 and CDR2 (germline): GTSNPN, SVGIG (reference sequence). Trimming removed 8 bases from V and 0 bases from J, with 11 bases in between. The CDR3 totals 13 residues. CDR3 amino acids: CARGGGSGNTIYF. CDR3 nucleotide sequence: TGTGCCCGAGGCGGGGGCTCTGGAAACACCATATATTTT.

A note on this clone: The sample contains more than one DNA sequence encoding this CDR3. The chain uses TRBV3-1 (or the pseudogene TRBV3-2) and TRBJ2-5, with D perhaps matching TRBD1 (6 bases). This CDR3 contains 13 residues. Germline values: CDR1 LGHDT, CDR2 YNNKEL (reference sequence). V lost 1 base to trimming and J lost 5 bases, with 8 bases between them. This CDR3 reads CASSQGGRETQYF. The CDR3 DNA sequence: TGTGCCAGCAGCCAAGGGGGGCGCGAGACCCAGTACTTC.

The rearrangement links TRBV2 to TRBJ2-5, with D unclear. With 2 bases removed from V and 5 bases from J, the gap between germline ends came to 9 bases. This CDR3 is 13 amino acids long. The germline CDR1 and CDR2 sequences are SNHLY and FYNNEI. CDR3 bases: TGTGCCAGCAGTGAAAGACTCATGGAGACCCAGTACTTC. Its translation: CASSERLMETQYF.

The chain links TRBV27 to TRBJ1-1; a weak D match, TRBD1 (5 bases). The V gene lost 6 bases and the J gene lost 3 bases, with 11 bases spanning the gap. The CDR3 runs to 13 residues. Germline V gene sequence: CDR1 MNHEY, CDR2 SMNVEV (reference sequence). The chain's CDR3 is CASSRQRYTEAFF. The CDR3 DNA reads as TGTGCCAGCAGCAGACAGAGGTACACTGAAGCTTTCTTT.

The chain uses TRBV5-1 and TRBJ1-3; D is perhaps TRBD1 (5 bases). CDR1 and CDR2 from the germline V gene are SGHRS and YFSETQ. The CDR3 has 14 amino acids. V lost 4 bases to trimming and J lost 0 bases, with 8 bases between them. The CDR3: CASSDQGSGNTIYF. The CDR3 DNA follows: TGCGCCAGCAGCGACCAGGGCTCTGGAAACACCATATATTTT.

The CDR3 loop reads CASSQGVAEIQETQYF. DNA for the CDR3: TGCGCCAGCAGCCAAGGGGTAGCGGAAATCCAAGAGACCCAGTACTTC. This chain uses TRBV4-1 with TRBJ2-5; maybe TRBD2 (6 bases). Germline loops: CDR1 MGHRA, CDR2 YSYEKL. The CDR3 is 16 residues long. V gave up 1 base and J gave up 1 base, with 13 bases separating them.

The chain uses TRBV13 and TRBJ2-5; 9 positions agree with TRBD1. In germline, CDR1 is PRHDT, CDR2 FYEKMQ (reference sequence). Trimming removed 5 bases from V and 5 bases from J; junction bases left unmatched: 6. This CDR3 has 14 amino acids. Written as DNA, the CDR3 is TGTGCCAGCAGCCAGACAGGGGGGGACGAGACCCAGTACTTC. As protein: CASSQTGGDETQYF.

This clone came up once. V gene TRBV19 combines with J gene TRBJ2-2, with a possible D match to TRBD2 (6 bases). The V end was cut by 6 bases, the J end by 1 base, with 9 bases between. This CDR3 is built from 14 residues. Germline V gene sequence: CDR1 LNHDA, CDR2 SQIVND (reference sequence). The CDR3 region has the DNA TGTGCCAGTAGGGGACTCAGGAACACCGGGGAGCTGTTTTTT. Its translation is CASRGLRNTGELFF.

The chain carries TRBV18 and TRBJ1-4, with D possibly being TRBD1 (5 bases). V gave up 5 bases and J gave up 0 bases, with 13 bases separating them. Germline CDR1 KGHSH, CDR2 LQKENI. The CDR3 has 16 amino acids. In nucleotides, the CDR3 is TGTGCCAGCTCAACAAATACAGGCACAACTAATGAAAAACTGTTTTTT. This sequence encodes CASSTNTGTTNEKLFF.

This clone was detected once. The V call is TRBV9, the J call TRBJ1-2, with D tentatively TRBD1 (5 bases). CDR1 is SGDLS and CDR2 is YYNGEE in the germline V gene. This CDR3 is built from 14 residues. V shed 0 bases and J shed 6 bases, with 12 bases lying between them. CDR3: CASSVAAGRDGYTF. CDR3 in DNA: TGTGCCAGCAGCGTAGCTGCGGGGCGGGATGGCTACACCTTC.

To note about this clone: Likely a read error: the CDR3 ends without its conserved phenylalanine or tryptophan. Because the CDR3's place on the DNA is in doubt, the DNA is left out and the CDR3 is given as listed by TCRdb. The V call is TRBV6-5, the J call TRBJ1-6. The CDR3 adds up to 11 amino acids, both ends counted. Germline V gene sequence: CDR1 MNHEY, CDR2 SVGAGI. The CDR3 spells CASSYSRKLFA.

DNA of the CDR3: TGTGCCAGTAGTATTTTGACAGGGCGATCGGGCTACACCTTC. It is translated as CASSILTGRSGYTF. The rearrangement uses TRBV19 and TRBJ1-2; TRBD1 matches 7 bases. The CDR3 runs to 14 residues. The J segment lost 8 bases and the V segment lost 3 bases, leaving 9 bases of the junction unmatched. The germline V gene encodes CDR1 LNHDA and CDR2 SQIVND (reference sequence).

This chain links TRBV6-1 with TRBJ2-1, with D possibly being TRBD2 (6 bases). The V end was cut by 3 bases, the J end by 0 bases, with 15 bases between. The V gene's germline CDR1 is MNHNS and CDR2 SASEGT. CDR3 length: 17 residues. CDR3 loop: CASSELPGVSSYNEQFF. In nucleotides, the CDR3 is TGTGCCAGCAGTGAGCTACCGGGGGTTTCCTCCTACAATGAGCAGTTCTTC.

The gene calls are TRBV7-3 and TRBJ2-2; possibly TRBD1 for D (6 bases). Trimming left V 5 bases short and J 0 bases short, with 10 bases between. There are 15 residues in the CDR3. The germline gives CDR1 SGHTA, CDR2 FQGTGA. CDR3 sequence reads: CASSQGTTNTGELFF. As DNA, the CDR3 is TGTGCCAGCAGCCAAGGGACAACGAACACCGGGGAGCTGTTTTTT.

This chain joins TRBV5-1 and TRBJ1-3; 9 positions agree with TRBD1. Germline-derived CDR1 and CDR2 are SGHRS and YFSETQ. The CDR3 extends over 14 amino acids. V gave up 0 bases and J gave up 7 bases; unmatched junction bases: 2. This chain's CDR3 is CASSLETGGNTIYF. In nucleotides, the CDR3 is TGCGCCAGCAGCTTGGAGACAGGGGGGAACACCATATATTTT.

The rearrangement joins TRBV19 to TRBJ1-3, with D maybe TRBD1 (6 bases). Trimming took 8 bases from V and 9 from J, leaving 17 bases between them. The length of the CDR3 is 13 residues. CDR1 is LNHDA and CDR2 is SQIVND in the germline V gene (reference sequence). The CDR3 bases are TGTGCCAGTCACCACCGACAGGCCGTCACCATATATTTT. It encodes CASHHRQAVTIYF.

J is TRBJ2-5 and V is TRBV25-1; the match to TRBD1 covers 8 bases. This CDR3 contains 14 residues. V shed 3 bases, J shed 8 bases, and the junction held 8 bases outside the gene matches. CDR1 and CDR2 from the germline V gene are MGHDK and SYGVNS. CDR3 sequence (DNA): TGTGCCAGCAGTGAGGCGGCAGGGGGCGAAACCCAGTACTTC. The encoded protein is CASSEAAGGETQYF.

The chain recombines TRBV9 with TRBJ1-2; D is unresolved. The germline V gene encodes CDR1 SGDLS and CDR2 YYNGEE. CDR3 length: 12 residues. With 3 bases removed from V and 3 bases from J, the gap between germline ends came to 6 bases. Here the CDR3 reads CASSGPYYGYTF. In DNA, the CDR3 is TGTGCCAGCAGCGGGCCTTACTATGGCTACACCTTC.

The table lists this clone with a count of one. The V gene is TRBV10-2, the J gene TRBJ2-1; a possible D gene is TRBD2 (7 bases). CDR1 and CDR2 (germline): WSHSY, SAAADI. The length of the CDR3 is 11 residues. CDR3 sequence reads: CTTLGGHEQFF. CDR3 bases: TGCACCACACTGGGGGGGCATGAGCAGTTCTTC.

This rearrangement joins TRBV12-5 to TRBJ1-1, with 9 nucleotides matching TRBD1. V trimming: 2 bases; J trimming: 5 bases; junction bases outside the gene matches: 9. Germline V gene sequence: CDR1 LGHNT, CDR2 FRNRAP. The length of the CDR3 is 16 residues. The CDR3 DNA follows: TGTGCTAGTGGTTTGCTACTAACAGGGGGCCTTACTGAAGCTTTCTTT. Translation: CASGLLLTGGLTEAFF. The full variable domain, completed using reference TRBV12-5 and TRBJ1-1, is DARVTQTPRHKVTEMGQEVTMRCQPILGHNTVFWYRQTMMQGLELLAYFRNRAPLDDSGMPKDRFSAEMPDATLATLKIQPSEPRDSAVYFCASGLLLTGGLTEAFFGQGTRLTVV.